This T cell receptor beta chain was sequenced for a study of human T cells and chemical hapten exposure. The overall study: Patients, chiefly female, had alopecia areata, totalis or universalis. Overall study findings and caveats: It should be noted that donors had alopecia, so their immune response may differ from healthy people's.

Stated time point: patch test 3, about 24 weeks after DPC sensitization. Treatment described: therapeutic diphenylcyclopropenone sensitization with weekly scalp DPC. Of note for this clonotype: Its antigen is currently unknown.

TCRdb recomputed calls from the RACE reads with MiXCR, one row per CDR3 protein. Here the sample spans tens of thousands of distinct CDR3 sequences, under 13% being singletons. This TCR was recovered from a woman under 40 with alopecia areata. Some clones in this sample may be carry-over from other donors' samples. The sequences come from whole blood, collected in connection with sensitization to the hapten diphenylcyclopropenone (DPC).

The CDR3 sequence: CASSFVDSPLHF. CDR3 coding DNA: TGTGCCAGCAGCTTTGTTGATTCACCCCTCCACTTT. The chain links TRBV11-2 to TRBJ1-6; no clear D gene. V lost 3 bases, J lost 8 bases, and 5 bases lay in between. The germline CDR1 and CDR2 sequences are SGHAT and FQNNGV. This CDR3 comprises 12 residues.